Listed below are T cell receptor beta chains from one sample, sequenced in a study of blood T cell repertoires in COVID-19. Sequenced by immunoSEQ multiplex PCR; TCRdb stores in-frame clones only, minus some. This sample has under 85,000 clones, with over 70% found just once. The sample consisted of peripheral blood. The receptors shown here come from a man aged 45 to 65 with acute or convalescent COVID-19. The CDR3 runs from the conserved cysteine through the conserved F or W. The D gene is left open where the match is weak. Not all rows give a size; the values are once, few, many and, for expanded clones, a class.

TRBJ2-3 TRBV29-1 TRBD1 few TGCAGCGTACAACGACAGGGCGATACGCAGTATTTT CSVQRQGDTQYF
TRBJ1-1 TRBV5-4 TRBD1 NA TGTGCCAGCAGCACCGGGACAGGGAAAAGGGGCACTGAAGCTTTCTTT CASSTGTGKRGTEAFF
TRBJ1-1 TRBV11-2 TRBD1 few TGTGCCAGCAGCTTAGATGGCAGGGGGCTAGGGGAAGCTTTCTTT CASSLDGRGLGEAFF
TRBJ1-1 TRBV27 TRBD1 NA TGTGCCAGCAGTGCCACGCCCGGACAGGGGGAGAACACTGAAGCTTTCTTT CASSATPGQGENTEAFF
TRBJ2-5 TRBV7-2 TRBD2 NA TGTGCCAGCAGCCTCCGGAGTAGCGGGAGCCCCGGGGAGACCCAGTACTTC CASSLRSSGSPGETQYF
TRBJ1-2 TRBV20-1 TRBD1 few TGCAGTGCTAGTTCTGGGACAGGGGGCGGCTATGGCTACACCTTC CSASSGTGGGYGYTF
TRBJ1-4 TRBV9 TRBD1 NA TGTGCCAGCAGCGTAGGAGGGAATAGGGGGCTAACTAATGAAAAACTGTTTTTT CASSVGGNRGLTNEKLFF
TRBJ1-4 TRBV4-2 NA NA TGTGCCAGCAGCCAAGACAGCGCCGTTAAACTGTTTTTT CASSQDSAVKLFF
TRBJ1-2 TRBV6-5 TRBD1 NA TGTGCCAGCGGAGGGGCAGGGGGCGGCGGCTATGGCTACACCTTC CASGGAGGGGYGYTF
TRBJ2-5 TRBV6-5 NA NA TGTGCCAGCAGCCCCCGGTCGGAGACCCAGTACTTC CASSPRSETQYF
TRBJ1-6 TRBV10-1 NA NA TGCGCCAGCAGTAGAACGGATTCACCCCTCCACTTT CASSRTDSPLHF
TRBJ2-1 TRBV10-3 NA NA TGTGCCATCAGTAATCAGGGAAAAAAGGACAATGAGCAGTTCTTC CAISNQGKKDNEQFF
TRBJ1-5 TRBV7-2 NA NA TGTGCCAGCAGCTTAGTAGCCCCCGCGGGGGTTAGCAATCAGCCCCAGCATTTT CASSLVAPAGVSNQPQHF
TRBJ1-5 TRBV6-5 NA NA TGTGCCAGCAGTTACGAGAGGGATCAGCCCCAGCATTTT CASSYERDQPQHF
TRBJ1-1 TRBV4-2 NA NA TGTGCCAGCAGCCAACTCCTCTCAGGGCAATCTGAAGCTTTCTTT CASSQLLSGQSEAFF
TRBJ2-7 TRBV7-9 NA NA TGTGCCAGCAGCTTAACAGTCCGACCCTACGAGCAGTACTTC CASSLTVRPYEQYF
TRBJ2-7 TRBV27 TRBD1 NA TGTGCCAGCAGTTCTTGGACAGGCCAGTACGAGCAGTACTTC CASSSWTGQYEQYF
TRBJ1-1 TRBV9 NA once TGTGCCAGCAGCGTAGCAATTTATGGACCGGGGACTGAAGCTTTCTTT CASSVAIYGPGTEAFF
TRBJ2-7 TRBV18 TRBD1 NA TGTGCCAGCTTGGGACAGGGGGCTAACGAGCAGTACTTC CASLGQGANEQYF
TRBJ1-5 TRBV5-5 TRBD1 NA TGTGCCAGCAGCCCGGAGGGGGGACAGGGTTTCCAGCCCCAGCATTTT CASSPEGGQGFQPQHF
TRBJ2-6 TRBV7-6 NA NA TGTGCCAGCAGCGGCCGACACTCTGGGGCCAACGTCCTGACTTTC CASSGRHSGANVLTF